The 28 T cell receptor beta chains presented below share a single source sample, sequenced in a study of blood T cell repertoires in COVID-19. The table came from immunoSEQ multiplex PCR; TCRdb's copy has only in-frame clones and leaves some out. The sample yields 45,000 or so clones, roughly 68% seen once. The specimen was peripheral blood. The receptors were gathered from a man older than 75 with acute or convalescent COVID-19.

This clone came up once. V is TRBV7-3 and J is TRBJ2-2; TRBD2 aligns across 8 bases. The CDR3 sequence is 15 residues long. The J segment lost 7 bases and the V segment lost 5 bases, leaving 9 bases of the junction unmatched. Germline CDR1 and CDR2: SGHTA and FQGTGA. Written as DNA, the CDR3 is TGTGCCAGCAGCATACTAGCGGAGCCCGGCGGGGAGCTGTTTTTT. This gives the protein CASSILAEPGGELFF.

V usage is TRBV7-9 and J usage is TRBJ1-4, with D tentatively TRBD1 (5 bases). V lost 5 bases to trimming and J lost 8 bases, with 9 bases between them. Germline-derived CDR1 and CDR2 are SEHNR and FQNEAQ (reference sequence). This CDR3 comprises 12 residues. This CDR3 reads CASSPRGEKLFF. In nucleotides, the CDR3 is TGTGCCAGCAGCCCCCGGGGGGAAAAACTGTTTTTT.

The chain has TRBV29-1 and TRBJ1-2; TRBD1 matches at 7 bases. Germline CDR1 is SQVTM and CDR2 is ANQGSEA. The CDR3 consists of 11 residues. V was clipped by 7 bases and J by 4 bases; unmatched bases: 3. CDR3 loop: CSEGGSYGYTF. CDR3 sequence (DNA): TGCAGCGAAGGGGGCAGCTATGGCTACACCTTC.

This chain uses TRBV7-3 with TRBJ1-6; D might be TRBD1 (6 bases). V lost 2 bases and J lost 8, with 13 bases in between. The CDR3 loop spans 15 amino acids. CDR1 and CDR2 from the germline V gene are SGHTA and FQGTGA. Here the CDR3 DNA reads TGTGCCAGCAGCTTAGATGGCAGGGGTTATTCACCCCTCCACTTT. Its protein is CASSLDGRGYSPLHF.

As DNA, the CDR3 is TGTGCCACCAGTGACCTCCGGACTAGCGGGAGTACAGATACGCAGTATTTT. The encoded protein is CATSDLRTSGSTDTQYF. V is TRBV24-1 and J is TRBJ2-3; 13 nucleotides match TRBD2. Losses at the gene ends were 4 bases for V and 3 bases for J; bases not matched to a gene: 6. CDR1 KGHDR and CDR2 SFDVKD come from the germline V gene. CDR3 length equals 17 residues.

The chain joins TRBV14 to TRBJ2-7; D gene uncertain. From germline, CDR1 is SGHDN and CDR2 FVKESK. The V and J ends lost 4 bases and 2 bases respectively, with 9 bases between them. The CDR3 consists of 13 residues. CDR3 bases: TGTGCCAGCAGCCCAAGACACCCCTACGAGCAGTACTTC. The encoded protein is CASSPRHPYEQYF.

The chain couples TRBV24-1 to TRBJ2-3; 7 bases map to TRBD2. This CDR3 region has 13 residues. Per germline, CDR1 KGHDR and CDR2 SFDVKD. V trimming: 9 bases; J trimming: 7 bases; junction bases outside the gene matches: 9. The CDR3 DNA reads as TGTGCCACCCGGGACTACACCTCGAATACGCAGTATTTT. Amino acid sequence: CATRDYTSNTQYF.

The chain links TRBV7-2 to TRBJ1-4; TRBD1 matches 10 bases. The trim removed 2 bases at V and 8 bases at J, leaving 5 bases unmatched. CDR3 length equals 15 residues. The germline CDR1 and CDR2 sequences are SGHTA and FQGNSA. Written as DNA, the CDR3 is TGTGCCAGCAGCTTACTTGGGACAGGGGTGGAAAAACTGTTTTTT. Translated, it gives CASSLLGTGVEKLFF.

The sample holds one count of this clone. The J gene is TRBJ2-2, the V gene TRBV13; 9 positions agree with TRBD2. The CDR3 is 16 residues long. The germline gives CDR1 PRHDT, CDR2 FYEKMQ (reference sequence). The V and J ends lost 10 bases and 1 base, in that order; junction bases with no gene match: 10. CDR3 sequence reads: CATTPGTSWNTGELFF. DNA for the CDR3: TGTGCCACCACCCCCGGGACTAGCTGGAACACCGGGGAGCTGTTTTTT.

The CDR3 loop reads CASSPPNNEQFF. The CDR3 DNA follows: TGTGCCAGCAGCCCCCCCAACAATGAGCAGTTCTTC. V is TRBV7-9 and J is TRBJ2-1, with D hard to call. With 5 bases removed from V and 5 bases from J, the gap between germline ends came to 7 bases. The CDR3 length is 12 residues. From germline, CDR1 is SEHNR and CDR2 FQNEAQ (reference sequence).

This chain uses TRBV6-2 or TRBV6-3 with TRBJ2-1, with 14 bases that match TRBD2. Looked up from germline, CDR1 is MNHEY and CDR2 is SVGEGT. With 6 bases clipped from V and 7 bases from J, the junction kept 5 bases outside the gene matches. This CDR3 is built from 15 residues. CDR3 in DNA: TGTGCCAGCAGCACCGGGACTAGCGGGAGTAATGAGCAGTTCTTC. Its translation: CASSTGTSGSNEQFF.

The J gene is TRBJ2-3, the V gene TRBV2, with 11 positions matching TRBD1. The CDR3 is 20 residues long. CDR1 is SNHLY and CDR2 is FYNNEI in the germline V gene. The V gene end was trimmed by 4 bases and the J gene end by 0 bases; junction bases not matched to a gene: 15. CDR3 region: CASSVPGQGDPTISTDTQYF. The CDR3 DNA reads as TGTGCCAGCAGTGTACCGGGACAGGGGGATCCCACCATTAGCACAGATACGCAGTATTTT. The full variable domain, in which reference TRBV2 and TRBJ2-3 provide the parts outside the CDR3, is EPEVTQTPSHQVTQMGQEVILRCVPISNHLYFYWYRQILGQKVEFLVSFYNNEISEKSEIFDDQFSVERPDGSNFTLKIRSTKLEDSAMYFCASSVPGQGDPTISTDTQYFGPGTRLTVL.

The chain recombines TRBV24-1 with TRBJ1-1; no clear D gene. Germline loops: CDR1 KGHDR, CDR2 SFDVKD. CDR3 length equals 15 residues. With 1 base removed from V and 0 bases from J, the gap between germline ends came to 8 bases. The DNA for the CDR3 is TGTGCCACCAGTGATTTAAAGGGAGTGAACACTGAAGCTTTCTTT. This translates into CATSDLKGVNTEAFF.

This chain joins TRBV5-1 and TRBJ2-1; tentative D call: TRBD1 (6 bases). Germline-derived CDR1 and CDR2 are SGHRS and YFSETQ. The CDR3 loop spans 12 amino acids. V lost 0 bases and J lost 10, with 8 bases in between. This CDR3 is CASSLVQGEQFF. The CDR3, as DNA: TGCGCCAGCAGCTTGGTACAGGGAGAGCAGTTCTTC.

V usage is TRBV28 and J usage is TRBJ1-2; a possible D gene is TRBD1 (6 bases). The CDR3 contains 17 residues. V was pared by 6 bases and J by 0 bases, with 20 bases between. Germline V gene data show CDR1 as MDHEN and CDR2 as SYDVKM. This chain's CDR3 is CASSSDSSPVANYGYTF. The CDR3, as DNA: TGTGCCAGCAGCTCGGACAGTTCCCCAGTAGCTAACTATGGCTACACCTTC.

The chain uses TRBV18 and TRBJ2-7; 11 bases fit TRBD2. The J segment lost 5 bases and the V segment lost 0 bases, leaving 6 bases of the junction unmatched. Germline V gene lookup returns CDR1 KGHSH and CDR2 LQKENI. This CDR3 spans 16 amino acids. The CDR3 DNA reads as TGTGCCAGCTCACCACCCAACACTAGCGGGAGAAACGAGCAGTACTTC. This gives the protein CASSPPNTSGRNEQYF.

The sample holds a few counts of this clone. The chain has TRBV2 and TRBJ1-4, with unresolved D. Germline V gives CDR1 SNHLY, CDR2 FYNNEI. This CDR3 has 12 amino acids. Trimming stripped 6 bases from V and 7 bases from J, with 9 bases between. The CDR3 spells CASRRVGEKLFF. Here the CDR3 DNA reads TGTGCCAGCAGGCGGGTGGGTGAAAAACTGTTTTTT.

There are many counts of this clone. This chain uses TRBV18 with TRBJ2-7; maybe TRBD2 (5 bases). Trimming removed 0 bases at V and 4 bases at J, with 10 bases between. This CDR3 is 14 amino acids long. Germline CDR1 is KGHSH and CDR2 is LQKENI. The CDR3 coding sequence is TGTGCCAGCTCACCACCAGGGAGTCGTTACGAGCAGTACTTC. It yields the protein CASSPPGSRYEQYF.

This chain joins TRBV2 and TRBJ2-5; D perhaps matches TRBD1 (6 bases). Germline lookup yields CDR1 SNHLY and CDR2 FYNNEI. The CDR3 totals 13 residues. V was trimmed by 4 bases and J by 5 bases, leaving 11 bases between them. The CDR3 protein is CASSVTGMETQYF. CDR3 bases: TGTGCCAGCAGTGTAACAGGGATGGAGACCCAGTACTTC.

This clone was seen only a few times. The chain uses TRBV5-1 and TRBJ2-1; 11 bases map to TRBD2. The CDR3 extends over 14 amino acids. Trimming removed 4 bases from V and 8 bases from J; junction bases left unmatched: 5. Germline values: CDR1 SGHRS, CDR2 YFSETQ. The CDR3 DNA reads TGCGCCAGCAGCCCCACTAGCGGGAGTCATGAGCAGTTCTTC. Its protein is CASSPTSGSHEQFF.

The CDR3 DNA reads TGTGCCAGCGGGGCATCTAACTATGGCTACACCTTC. It translates to CASGASNYGYTF. The V call is TRBV28, the J call TRBJ1-2; maybe TRBD1 (5 bases). Germline V gene lookup returns CDR1 MDHEN and CDR2 SYDVKM. V gave up 8 bases and J gave up 0 bases, with 7 bases separating them. This CDR3 is 12 amino acids long.

This chain links TRBV6-5 with TRBJ1-2; 9 nucleotides match TRBD1. This CDR3 is 11 amino acids long. Germline CDR1 MNHEY, CDR2 SVGAGI. The V segment lost 11 bases and the J segment 7 bases; nucleotides outside the gene matches: 5. The CDR3 DNA is TGTGCCCACGGACAGGGGTTTGGCTACACCTTC. This encodes CAHGQGFGYTF.

The chain links TRBV20-1 to TRBJ1-1; unclear D gene. Per germline, CDR1 DFQATT and CDR2 SNEGSKA (reference sequence). CDR3 length equals 14 residues. V gave up 3 bases and J gave up 1 base, with 12 bases separating them. The CDR3 region has the DNA TGCAGTGCTAGTGGCCCCATCGGGAACACTGAAGCTTTCTTT. Translated, it gives CSASGPIGNTEAFF.

The rearrangement joins TRBV29-1 to TRBJ1-5, with D unclear. CDR1 and CDR2 from the germline V gene are SQVTM and ANQGSEA. Trimming shortened V by 4 bases and J by 1 base, and 8 bases separated the two germline ends. This CDR3 has 13 residues. The CDR3 spells CSVVGGSNQPQHF. The CDR3 nucleotides are TGCAGCGTTGTTGGAGGAAGCAATCAGCCCCAGCATTTT.

This clone has just one count. The V call is TRBV28, the J call TRBJ1-5, with 8 positions matching TRBD1. CDR1 is MDHEN, CDR2 SYDVKM, per germline. The CDR3 sequence is 15 residues long. With 5 bases clipped from V and 7 bases from J, the junction kept 10 bases outside the gene matches. Here the CDR3 DNA reads TGTGCCAGCAGTACTCAGGGACAGGCCGGCCAGCCCCAGCATTTT. It specifies CASSTQGQAGQPQHF.

The rearrangement links TRBV5-6 to TRBJ1-5; D may be TRBD1 (6 bases). The V end lost 3 bases, the J end lost 4 bases, and 11 bases lay between the germline ends. This CDR3 is 14 amino acids long. Germline lookup yields CDR1 SGHDT and CDR2 YYEEEE. CDR3 amino acids: CASSSRGKNQPQHF. The CDR3, as DNA: TGTGCCAGCAGCTCCAGGGGAAAAAATCAGCCCCAGCATTTT. Based on the CDR3 plus reference TRBV5-6 and TRBJ1-5, the full variable domain is DAGVTQSPTHLIKTRGQQVTLRCSPKSGHDTVSWYQQALGQGPQFIFQYYEEEERQRGNFPDRFSGHQFPNYSSELNVNALLLGDSALYLCASSSRGKNQPQHFGDGTRLSIL.

The CDR3 bases are TGCAGCTTCGGACAGGGCTGGACAGATACGCAGTATTTT. This translates into CSFGQGWTDTQYF. This sequence joins TRBV29-1 and TRBJ2-3; 8 bases match TRBD1. The CDR3 has 13 amino acids. V lost 8 bases and J lost 3; bases outside the gene matches: 7. Per the germline V gene, CDR1 is SQVTM and CDR2 is ANQGSEA.

The CDR3 here is CASSLGGYEQYF. The CDR3 DNA sequence: TGTGCCAGCAGCTTGGGCGGTTACGAGCAGTACTTC. The chain combines TRBV5-5 with TRBJ2-7; D remains unclear. The V end lost 0 bases, the J end lost 4 bases, and 5 bases lay between the germline ends. CDR1 and CDR2 (germline): SGHKS, YYEKEE (reference sequence). This CDR3 is built from 12 residues. The entire variable domain, with the rest obtained from reference TRBV5-5 and TRBJ2-7, is as follows: DAGVTQSPTHLIKTRGQQVTLRCSPISGHKSVSWYQQVLGQGPQFIFQYYEKEERGRGNFPDRFSARQFPNYSSELNVNALLLGDSALYLCASSLGGYEQYFGPGTRLTVT.